The 12 T cell receptor beta chains reported below all come from one sample, sequenced in a study of cytomegalovirus exposure and HLA in healthy donors. Vbeta (60) and Jbeta (13) primers were used in the PCR. The table came from immunoSEQ multiplex PCR; TCRdb's copy has only in-frame clones and leaves some out. Of over 80,000 clones in the sample, about 69% are singletons; the top ten hold roughly 16%. The material sequenced was PBMCs. The source is a woman aged 18-29 years in good health and CMV-seropositive.

This chain links TRBV6-1 with TRBJ1-1, with D unresolved. There are 13 residues in the CDR3. V was clipped by 4 bases and J by 6 bases, with 12 bases between them. The germline V gene has CDR1 MNHNS and CDR2 SASEGT. The CDR3 DNA sequence: TGTGCCAGCAGTGTGTCGGGGTTATCTGAAGCTTTCTTT. Encoded protein: CASSVSGLSEAFF.

The V and J genes are TRBV6-1 and TRBJ1-5, with 8 bases lining up with TRBD1. This CDR3 is built from 14 residues. Germline V gene sequence: CDR1 MNHNS, CDR2 SASEGT. The trim removed 1 base at V and 10 bases at J, leaving 6 bases unmatched. In DNA, the CDR3 is TGTGCCAGCAGTGAAGACCGGACAGGGAGCCCCCAGCATTTT. This encodes CASSEDRTGSPQHF.

Here the CDR3 DNA reads TGTGCCAGCAGCTCCCAGTATGAGCAGTTCTTC. Its protein is CASSSQYEQFF. This sequence joins TRBV5-4 and TRBJ2-1; D not resolved. The V end was cut by 3 bases, the J end by 8 bases, with 6 bases between. Germline V CDR1 and CDR2: SGHNT, YYREEE (reference sequence). This CDR3 is 11 amino acids long.

The chain has TRBV18 and TRBJ2-3, with 7 bases identical to TRBD1. Germline CDR1 and CDR2: KGHSH and LQKENI. V was pared by 3 bases and J by 1 base, with 4 bases of the junction left unmatched. The length of the CDR3 is 15 residues. The CDR3 loop reads CASSPDREGTDTQYF. As DNA, the CDR3 is TGTGCCAGCTCACCCGACAGGGAAGGCACAGATACGCAGTATTTT.

The chain recombines TRBV6-1 with TRBJ1-2, with D possibly being TRBD1 (5 bases). CDR1 is MNHNS, CDR2 SASEGT, per germline. Trimming stripped 6 bases from V and 4 bases from J, with 15 bases between. CDR3 length: 14 amino acids. For the CDR3, the DNA is TGTGCCAGCAGCCTGGGGGGTCCCCCCTATGGCTACACCTTC. It is translated as CASSLGGPPYGYTF.

This chain uses TRBV28 with TRBJ1-6, with 7 nucleotides matching TRBD1. Germline V gene lookup returns CDR1 MDHEN and CDR2 SYDVKM. Trimming removed 6 bases from V and 5 bases from J; junction bases left unmatched: 7. CDR3 size: 15 residues. DNA for the CDR3: TGTGCCAGCAGGGGGCGGACAGGACATAATTCACCCCTCCACTTT. Translation gives CASRGRTGHNSPLHF. Full variable domain (remainder filled in from reference TRBV28 and TRBJ1-6): DVKVTQSSRYLVKRTGEKVFLECVQDMDHENMFWYRQDPGLGLRLIYFSYDVKMKEKGDIPEGYSVSREKKERFSLILESASTNQTSMYLCASRGRTGHNSPLHFGNGTRLTVT.

The chain carries TRBV7-2 and TRBJ1-5; 8 nucleotides match TRBD1. Germline assignment: CDR1 SGHTA and CDR2 FQGNSA. V lost 5 bases and J lost 3; bases outside the gene matches: 6. This CDR3 has 15 amino acids. For the CDR3, the DNA is TGTGCCAGCAGCCGTGGACAGGGTAACAATCAGCCCCAGCATTTT. Residues: CASSRGQGNNQPQHF.

This clone was seen a few times. The chain combines TRBV5-6 with TRBJ2-3, with 8 nucleotides matching TRBD2. Trimming cost V 3 bases and J 2 bases; bases outside gene matches: 8. Germline loops: CDR1 SGHDT, CDR2 YYEEEE. The CDR3 covers 16 residues. The CDR3 nucleotides read TGTGCCAGCAGCTCCACCGGGACTAGTTACACAGATACGCAGTATTTT. The encoded protein is CASSSTGTSYTDTQYF.

The V call is TRBV4-3, the J call TRBJ2-7; TRBD1 is a possible D gene (6 bases). This CDR3 has 14 amino acids. Germline CDR1 is LGHNA and CDR2 is YSLEER. Trimming pared 5 bases from V and 1 base from J, leaving 12 bases between. The CDR3 nucleotides are TGCGCCAGCAGCGTAGACAGGTGGTCCTACGAGCAGTACTTC. It is translated as CASSVDRWSYEQYF.

V usage is TRBV7-9 and J usage is TRBJ1-1; tentatively, D is TRBD1 (5 bases). Germline V gene data show CDR1 as SEHNR and CDR2 as FQNEAQ (reference sequence). The CDR3 sequence is 15 residues long. V lost 1 base to trimming and J lost 0 bases, with 9 bases between them. The CDR3 reads CASSLGGVMNTEAFF. The CDR3 DNA follows: TGTGCCAGCAGCTTAGGGGGGGTGATGAACACTGAAGCTTTCTTT.

Comment on this clone: One end of the junction is discordant with germline, which a read error may explain. The rearrangement uses TRBV7-9 and TRBJ2-1, with D unclear. Germline V gene sequence: CDR1 SEHNR, CDR2 FQNEAQ (reference sequence). The CDR3 consists of 12 residues. The CDR3 here is CSSSPTPGEQFF. CDR3 DNA sequence: TGTTCCAGCAGCCCCACCCCAGGAGAGCAGTTCTTC. Full variable domain (remainder filled in from reference TRBV7-9 and TRBJ2-1): DTGVSQNPRHKITKRGQNVTFRCDPISEHNRLYWYRQTLGQGPEFLTYFQNEAQLEKSRLLSDRFSAERPKGSFSTLEIQRTEQGDSAMYLCSSSPTPGEQFFGPGTRLTVL.

This chain links TRBV27 with TRBJ1-2; D remains unclear. Germline V gene sequence: CDR1 MNHEY, CDR2 SMNVEV (reference sequence). The V gene lost 6 bases and the J gene lost 4 bases, with 21 bases spanning the gap. The CDR3 spans 16 residues. The DNA for the CDR3 is TGTGCCAGCAGCAAGGAGGGTGGGCCTTCGGGCTATGGCTACACCTTC. Translated: CASSKEGGPSGYGYTF.